This record covers a single T cell receptor (beta chain). Its target is not known. Version v3.0 of the immunoSEQ assay was performed at survey level. TCRdb's copy holds only in-frame clones and misses some; the assay was immunoSEQ multiplex PCR. The table shows tens of thousands of clones, with over 75% occurring only once. Trimming stripped 2 bases from V and 0 bases from J, with 14 bases between. The V gene's germline CDR1 is SEHNR and CDR2 FQNEAQ (reference sequence). The CDR3 totals 17 residues. This sample is drawn from a study of long-term antiretroviral therapy in people with HIV. General study findings and limits: CDR3 lengths in HIV samples spanned a narrower range than controls.

This rearrangement joins TRBV7-9 to TRBJ1-5; maybe TRBD1 (5 bases). The starting material was unsorted PBMCs, obtained about 5 years after starting antiretroviral therapy. This TCR derives from a middle-aged man with HIV. DNA for the CDR3: TGTGCCAGCAGCTTAATAAATGGGGCTATTAGCAATCAGCCCCAGCATTTT. Amino acids: CASSLINGAISNQPQHF.